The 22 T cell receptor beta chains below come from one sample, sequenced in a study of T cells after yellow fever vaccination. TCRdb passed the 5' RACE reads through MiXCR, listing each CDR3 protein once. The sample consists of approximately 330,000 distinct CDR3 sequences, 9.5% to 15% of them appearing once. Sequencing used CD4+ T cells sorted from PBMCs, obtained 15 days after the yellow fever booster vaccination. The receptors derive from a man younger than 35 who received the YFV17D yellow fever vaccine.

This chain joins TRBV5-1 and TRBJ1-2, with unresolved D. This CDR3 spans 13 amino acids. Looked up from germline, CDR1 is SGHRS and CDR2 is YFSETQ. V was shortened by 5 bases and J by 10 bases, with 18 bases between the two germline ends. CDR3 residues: CASRPGDSYVYTF. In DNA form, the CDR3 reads TGCGCCAGCAGACCGGGAGATTCGTACGTCTACACCTTC.

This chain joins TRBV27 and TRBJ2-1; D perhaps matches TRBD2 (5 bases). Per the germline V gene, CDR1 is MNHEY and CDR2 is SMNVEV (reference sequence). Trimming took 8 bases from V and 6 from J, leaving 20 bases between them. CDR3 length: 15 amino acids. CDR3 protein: CASAPAPGFSNEQFF. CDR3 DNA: TGTGCCAGCGCCCCCGCACCGGGGTTCTCCAATGAGCAGTTCTTC.

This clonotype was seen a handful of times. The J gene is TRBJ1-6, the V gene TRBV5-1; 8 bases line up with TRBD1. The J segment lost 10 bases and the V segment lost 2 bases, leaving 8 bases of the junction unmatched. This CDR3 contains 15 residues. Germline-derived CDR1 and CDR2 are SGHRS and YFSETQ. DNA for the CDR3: TGCGCCAGCAGCTTCGCGGCAGGGGGCAAATCACCCCTCCACTTT. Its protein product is CASSFAAGGKSPLHF.

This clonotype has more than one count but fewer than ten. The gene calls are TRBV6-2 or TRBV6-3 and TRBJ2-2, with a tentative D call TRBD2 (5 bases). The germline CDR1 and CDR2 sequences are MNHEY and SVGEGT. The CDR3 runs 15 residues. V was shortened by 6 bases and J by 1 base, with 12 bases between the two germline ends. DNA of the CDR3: TGTGCCAGCAGATCCAGGCGGGTGAACACCGGGGAGCTGTTTTTT. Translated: CASRSRRVNTGELFF.

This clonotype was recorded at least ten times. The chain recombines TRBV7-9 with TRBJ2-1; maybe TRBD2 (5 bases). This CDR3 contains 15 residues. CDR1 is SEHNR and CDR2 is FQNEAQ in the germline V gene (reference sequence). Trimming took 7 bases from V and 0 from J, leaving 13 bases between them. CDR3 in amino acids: CASTGLLSSYNEQFF. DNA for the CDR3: TGTGCCAGCACAGGACTCCTGAGCTCCTACAATGAGCAGTTCTTC.

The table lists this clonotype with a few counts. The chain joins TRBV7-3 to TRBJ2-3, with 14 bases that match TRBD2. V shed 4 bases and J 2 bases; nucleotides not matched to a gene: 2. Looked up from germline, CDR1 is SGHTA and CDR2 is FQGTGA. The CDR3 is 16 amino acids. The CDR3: CASSSGLAGATDTQYF. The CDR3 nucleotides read TGTGCCAGCAGCTCGGGACTAGCGGGGGCCACAGATACGCAGTATTTT.

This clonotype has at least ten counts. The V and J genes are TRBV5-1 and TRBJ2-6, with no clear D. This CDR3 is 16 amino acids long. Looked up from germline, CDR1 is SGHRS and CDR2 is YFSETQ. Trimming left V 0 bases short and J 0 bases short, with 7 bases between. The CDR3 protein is CASSLGPLSGANVLTF. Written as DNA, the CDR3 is TGCGCCAGCAGCTTGGGACCCCTCTCTGGGGCCAACGTCCTGACTTTC.

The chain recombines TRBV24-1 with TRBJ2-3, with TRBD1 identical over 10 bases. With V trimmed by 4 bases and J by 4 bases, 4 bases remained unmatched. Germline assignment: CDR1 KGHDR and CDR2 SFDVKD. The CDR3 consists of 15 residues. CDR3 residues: CATSDTTGGPDTQYF. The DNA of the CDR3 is TGTGCCACCAGTGACACGACAGGGGGCCCAGATACGCAGTATTTT.

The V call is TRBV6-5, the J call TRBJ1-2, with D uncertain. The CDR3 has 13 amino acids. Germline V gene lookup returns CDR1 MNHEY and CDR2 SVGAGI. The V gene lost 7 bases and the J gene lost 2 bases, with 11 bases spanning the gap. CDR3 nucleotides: TGTGCCAGCAAAGTAGGGTCGAACTATGGCTACACCTTC. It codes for CASKVGSNYGYTF.

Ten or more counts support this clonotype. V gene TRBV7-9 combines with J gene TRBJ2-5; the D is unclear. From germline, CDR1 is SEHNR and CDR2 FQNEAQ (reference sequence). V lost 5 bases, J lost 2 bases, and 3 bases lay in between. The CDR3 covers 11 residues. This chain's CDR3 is CASSKQETQYF. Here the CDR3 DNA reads TGTGCCAGCAGCAAACAAGAGACCCAGTACTTC.

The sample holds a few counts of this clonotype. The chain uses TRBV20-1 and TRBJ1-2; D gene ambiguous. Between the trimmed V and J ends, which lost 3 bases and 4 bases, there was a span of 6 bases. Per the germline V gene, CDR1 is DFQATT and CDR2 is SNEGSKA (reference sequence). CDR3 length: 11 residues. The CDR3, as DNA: TGCAGTGCTAGCCGAGGCTATGGCTACACCTTC. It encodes CSASRGYGYTF.

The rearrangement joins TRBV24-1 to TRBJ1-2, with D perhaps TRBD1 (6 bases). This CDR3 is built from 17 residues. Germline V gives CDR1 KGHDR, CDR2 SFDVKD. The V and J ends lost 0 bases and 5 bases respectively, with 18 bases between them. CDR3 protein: CATSDLPRQDSGYGYTF. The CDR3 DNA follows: TGTGCCACCAGTGATTTGCCCCGACAGGACAGCGGGTATGGCTACACCTTC.

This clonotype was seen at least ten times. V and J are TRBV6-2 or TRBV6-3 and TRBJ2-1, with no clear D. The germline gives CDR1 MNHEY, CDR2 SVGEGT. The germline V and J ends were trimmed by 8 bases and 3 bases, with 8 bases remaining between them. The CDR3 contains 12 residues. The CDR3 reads CASRHNYNEQFF. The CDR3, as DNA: TGTGCCAGCCGCCATAACTACAATGAGCAGTTCTTC.

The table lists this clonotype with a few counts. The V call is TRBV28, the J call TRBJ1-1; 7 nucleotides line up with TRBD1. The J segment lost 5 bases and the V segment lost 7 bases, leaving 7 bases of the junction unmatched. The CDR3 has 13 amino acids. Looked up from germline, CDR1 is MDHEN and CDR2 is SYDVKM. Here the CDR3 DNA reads TGTGCCAGCAAACCAGGGGGTTGGACTGAAGCTTTCTTT. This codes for CASKPGGWTEAFF.

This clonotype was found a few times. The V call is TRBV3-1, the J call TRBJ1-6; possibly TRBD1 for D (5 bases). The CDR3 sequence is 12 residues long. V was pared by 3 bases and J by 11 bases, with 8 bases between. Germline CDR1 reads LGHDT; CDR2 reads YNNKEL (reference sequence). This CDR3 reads CASSQGGAPLHF. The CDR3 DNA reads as TGTGCCAGCAGCCAGGGAGGGGCACCCCTCCACTTT.

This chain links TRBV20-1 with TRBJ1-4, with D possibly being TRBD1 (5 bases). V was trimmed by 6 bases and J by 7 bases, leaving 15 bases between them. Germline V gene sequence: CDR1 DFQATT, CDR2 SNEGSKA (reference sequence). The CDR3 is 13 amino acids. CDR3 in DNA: TGCAGTGCAACCGGGACGGTGGGTGAAAAACTGTTTTTT. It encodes CSATGTVGEKLFF.

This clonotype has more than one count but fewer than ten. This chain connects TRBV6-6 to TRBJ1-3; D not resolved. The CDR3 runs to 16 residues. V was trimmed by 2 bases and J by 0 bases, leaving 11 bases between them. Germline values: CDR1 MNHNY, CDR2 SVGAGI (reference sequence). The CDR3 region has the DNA TGTGCCAGCAGTTACGGTGGAGGGATCTCTGGAAACACCATATATTTT. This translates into CASSYGGGISGNTIYF.

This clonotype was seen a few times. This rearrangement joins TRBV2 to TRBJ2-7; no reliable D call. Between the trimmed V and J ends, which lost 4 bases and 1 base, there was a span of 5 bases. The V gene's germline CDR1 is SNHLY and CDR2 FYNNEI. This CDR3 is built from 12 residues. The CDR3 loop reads CASSVESYEQYV. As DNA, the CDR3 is TGTGCCAGCAGTGTTGAATCCTACGAGCAGTACGTC.

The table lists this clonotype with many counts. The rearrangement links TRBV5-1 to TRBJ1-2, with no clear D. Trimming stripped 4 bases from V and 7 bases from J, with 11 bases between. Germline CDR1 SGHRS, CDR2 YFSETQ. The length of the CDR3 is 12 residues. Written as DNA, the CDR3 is TGCGCCAGCAGCCCTGGGGAGGGTGGCTACACCTTC. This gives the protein CASSPGEGGYTF.

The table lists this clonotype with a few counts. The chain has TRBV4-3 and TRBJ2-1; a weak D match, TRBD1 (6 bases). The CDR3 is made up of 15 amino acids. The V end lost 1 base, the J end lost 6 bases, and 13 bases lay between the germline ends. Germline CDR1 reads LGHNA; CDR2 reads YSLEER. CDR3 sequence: CASSQGPGASNEQFF. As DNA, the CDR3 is TGCGCCAGCAGCCAAGGACCAGGGGCCTCCAATGAGCAGTTCTTC.

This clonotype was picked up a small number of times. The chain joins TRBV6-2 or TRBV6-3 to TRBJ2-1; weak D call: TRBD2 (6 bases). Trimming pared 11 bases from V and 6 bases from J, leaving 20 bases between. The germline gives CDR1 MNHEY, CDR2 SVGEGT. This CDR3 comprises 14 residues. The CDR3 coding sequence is TGTGCCTCCGTCAACGCCGGGACTCTCAATGAGCAGTTCTTC. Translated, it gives CASVNAGTLNEQFF.

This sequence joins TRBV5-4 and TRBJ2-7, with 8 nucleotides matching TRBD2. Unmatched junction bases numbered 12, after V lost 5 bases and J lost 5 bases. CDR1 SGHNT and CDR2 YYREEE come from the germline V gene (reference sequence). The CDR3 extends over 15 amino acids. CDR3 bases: TGTGCCAGCAGAATTTCCGGGGGGGCCGGTAACGAGCAGTACTTC. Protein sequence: CASRISGGAGNEQYF.